This TCR beta chain was profiled in a study of blood T cell repertoires in COVID-19. CDR1 LNHDA and CDR2 SQIVND come from the germline V gene (reference sequence). V lost 5 bases and J lost 4, with 11 bases in between. The CDR3 has 14 residues. Repertoires were generated with immunoSEQ multiplex PCR, while TCRdb's copy carries only in-frame clones and drops some. The sample includes about 380,000 clones, 85% of them seen just once. Sequenced sample: peripheral blood. The receptor was isolated from a woman in her late teens or twenties with acute or convalescent COVID-19. The chain has TRBV19 and TRBJ2-2, with TRBD1 as a possible D gene (6 bases). CDR3 DNA sequence: TGTGCCAGTAGTTCACAGGGATCCACCGGGGAGCTGTTTTTT. Its protein product is CASSSQGSTGELFF.